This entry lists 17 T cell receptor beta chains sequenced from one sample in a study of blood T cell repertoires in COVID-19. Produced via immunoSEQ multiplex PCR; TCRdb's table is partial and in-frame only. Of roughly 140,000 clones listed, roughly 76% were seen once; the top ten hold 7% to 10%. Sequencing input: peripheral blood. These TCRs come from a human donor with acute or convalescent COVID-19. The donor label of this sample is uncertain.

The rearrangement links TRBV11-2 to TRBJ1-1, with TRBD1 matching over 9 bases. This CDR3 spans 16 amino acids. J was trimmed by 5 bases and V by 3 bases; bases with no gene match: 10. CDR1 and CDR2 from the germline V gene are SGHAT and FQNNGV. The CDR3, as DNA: TGTGCCAGCAGCTTGACCCACCCGGACAGGGGAACTGAAGCTTTCTTT. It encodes CASSLTHPDRGTEAFF.

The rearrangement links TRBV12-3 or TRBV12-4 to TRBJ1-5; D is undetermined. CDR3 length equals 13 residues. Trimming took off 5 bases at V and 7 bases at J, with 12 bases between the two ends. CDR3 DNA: TGTGCCAGCAGTCTCAGAATGCTCCAGCCCCAGCATTTT. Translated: CASSLRMLQPQHF.

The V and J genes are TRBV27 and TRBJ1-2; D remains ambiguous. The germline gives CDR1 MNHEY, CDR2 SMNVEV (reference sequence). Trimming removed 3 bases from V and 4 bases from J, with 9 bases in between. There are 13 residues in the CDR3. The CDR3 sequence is CASSFRESYGYTF. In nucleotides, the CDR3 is TGTGCCAGCAGTTTTAGGGAGTCCTATGGCTACACCTTC.

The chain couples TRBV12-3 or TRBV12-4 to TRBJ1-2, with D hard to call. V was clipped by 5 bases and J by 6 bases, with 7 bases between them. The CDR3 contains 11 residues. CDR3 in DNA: TGTGCCAGCAGTCGAGGCGATGGCTACACCTTC. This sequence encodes CASSRGDGYTF.

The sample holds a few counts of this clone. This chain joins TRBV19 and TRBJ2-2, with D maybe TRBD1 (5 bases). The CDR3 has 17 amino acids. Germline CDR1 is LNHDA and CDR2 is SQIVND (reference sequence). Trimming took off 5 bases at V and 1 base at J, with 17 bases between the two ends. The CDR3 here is CASSSSPQGKNTGELFF. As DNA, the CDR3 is TGTGCCAGTAGTTCCTCCCCGCAGGGAAAGAACACCGGGGAGCTGTTTTTT.

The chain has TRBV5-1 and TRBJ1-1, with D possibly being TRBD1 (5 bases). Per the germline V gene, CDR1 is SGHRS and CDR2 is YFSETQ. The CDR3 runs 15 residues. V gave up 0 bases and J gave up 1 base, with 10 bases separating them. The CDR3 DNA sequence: TGCGCCAGCAGCTTGGCGGGGGGTTCGAACACTGAAGCTTTCTTT. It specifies CASSLAGGSNTEAFF.

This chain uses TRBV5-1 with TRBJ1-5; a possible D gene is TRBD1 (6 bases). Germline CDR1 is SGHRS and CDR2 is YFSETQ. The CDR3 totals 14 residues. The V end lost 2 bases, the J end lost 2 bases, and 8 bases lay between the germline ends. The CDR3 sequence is CASSFEGGNQPQHF. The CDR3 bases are TGCGCCAGCAGCTTTGAGGGGGGCAATCAGCCCCAGCATTTT.

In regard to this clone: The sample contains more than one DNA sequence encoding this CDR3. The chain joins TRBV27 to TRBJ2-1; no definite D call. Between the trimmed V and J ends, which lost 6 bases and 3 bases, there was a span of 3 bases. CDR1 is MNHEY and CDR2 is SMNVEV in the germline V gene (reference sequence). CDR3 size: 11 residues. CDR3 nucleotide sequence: TGTGCCAGCAGCCTCTACAATGAGCAGTTCTTC. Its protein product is CASSLYNEQFF.

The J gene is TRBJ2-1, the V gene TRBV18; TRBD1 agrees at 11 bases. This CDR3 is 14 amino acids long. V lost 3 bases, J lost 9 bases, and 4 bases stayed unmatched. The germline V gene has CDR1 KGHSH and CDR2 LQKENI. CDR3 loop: CASSPRDRGFEQFF. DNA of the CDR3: TGTGCCAGCTCACCTCGGGACAGGGGGTTTGAGCAGTTCTTC. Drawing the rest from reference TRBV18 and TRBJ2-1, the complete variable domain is NAGVMQNPRHLVRRRGQEARLRCSPMKGHSHVYWYRQLPEEGLKFMVYLQKENIIDESGMPKERFSAEFPKEGPSILRIQQVVRGDSAAYFCASSPRDRGFEQFFGPGTRLTVL.

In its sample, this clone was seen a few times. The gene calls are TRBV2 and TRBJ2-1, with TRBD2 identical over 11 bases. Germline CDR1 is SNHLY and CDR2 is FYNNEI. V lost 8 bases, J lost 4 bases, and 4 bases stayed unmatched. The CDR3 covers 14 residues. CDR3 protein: CASVSSGGYNEQFF. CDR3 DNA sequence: TGTGCCAGCGTATCTAGCGGGGGGTACAATGAGCAGTTCTTC.

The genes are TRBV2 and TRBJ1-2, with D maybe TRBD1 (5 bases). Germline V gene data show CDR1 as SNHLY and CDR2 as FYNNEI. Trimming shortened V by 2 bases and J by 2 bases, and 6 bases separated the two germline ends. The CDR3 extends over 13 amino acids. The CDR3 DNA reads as TGTGCCAGCAGTGAACAGGGCAACTATGGCTACACCTTC. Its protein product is CASSEQGNYGYTF.

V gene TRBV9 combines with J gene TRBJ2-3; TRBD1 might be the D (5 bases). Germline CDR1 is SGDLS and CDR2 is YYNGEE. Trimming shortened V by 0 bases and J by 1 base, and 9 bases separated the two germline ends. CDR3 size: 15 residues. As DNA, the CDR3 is TGTGCCAGCAGCGTAGCGGGCAGGGGCACAGATACGCAGTATTTT. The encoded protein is CASSVAGRGTDTQYF.

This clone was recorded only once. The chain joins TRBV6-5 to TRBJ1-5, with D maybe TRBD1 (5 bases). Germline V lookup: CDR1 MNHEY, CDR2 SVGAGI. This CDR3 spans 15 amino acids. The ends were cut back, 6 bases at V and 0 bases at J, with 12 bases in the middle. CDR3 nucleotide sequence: TGTGCCAGCAGGACAGATCCCTATAGCAATCAGCCCCAGCATTTT. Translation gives CASRTDPYSNQPQHF.

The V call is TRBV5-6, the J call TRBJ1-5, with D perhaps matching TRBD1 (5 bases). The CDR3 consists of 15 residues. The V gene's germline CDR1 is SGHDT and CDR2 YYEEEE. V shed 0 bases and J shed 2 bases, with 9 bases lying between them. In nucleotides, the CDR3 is TGTGCCAGCAGCTTGGGCCAGGGCGGCAATCAGCCCCAGCATTTT. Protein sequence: CASSLGQGGNQPQHF.

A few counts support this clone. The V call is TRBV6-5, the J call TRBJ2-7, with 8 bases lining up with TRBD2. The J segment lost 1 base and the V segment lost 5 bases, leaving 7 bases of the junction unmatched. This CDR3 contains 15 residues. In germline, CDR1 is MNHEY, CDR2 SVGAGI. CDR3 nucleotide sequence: TGTGCCAGCAGTCTTAGCGGGGTCCTGTCCTACGAGCAGTACGTC. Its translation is CASSLSGVLSYEQYV.

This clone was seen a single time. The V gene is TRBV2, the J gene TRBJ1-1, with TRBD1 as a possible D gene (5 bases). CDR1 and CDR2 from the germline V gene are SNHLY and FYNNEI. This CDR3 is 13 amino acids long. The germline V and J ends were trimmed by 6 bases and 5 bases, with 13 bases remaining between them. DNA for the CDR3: TGTGCCAGCAGCAGGGATAAAAAGACTGAAGCTTTCTTT. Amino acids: CASSRDKKTEAFF.

CDR3 DNA: TGTGCCAGCAGTACCGGGGTAAACGTTGAAAAACTGTTTTTT. Translating gives CASSTGVNVEKLFF. This chain links TRBV7-8 with TRBJ1-4, with no clear D. CDR1 SGHVS and CDR2 FQNEAQ come from the germline V gene. Deletions cut 6 bases from V and 7 bases from J, with 15 bases between. The length of the CDR3 is 14 residues.